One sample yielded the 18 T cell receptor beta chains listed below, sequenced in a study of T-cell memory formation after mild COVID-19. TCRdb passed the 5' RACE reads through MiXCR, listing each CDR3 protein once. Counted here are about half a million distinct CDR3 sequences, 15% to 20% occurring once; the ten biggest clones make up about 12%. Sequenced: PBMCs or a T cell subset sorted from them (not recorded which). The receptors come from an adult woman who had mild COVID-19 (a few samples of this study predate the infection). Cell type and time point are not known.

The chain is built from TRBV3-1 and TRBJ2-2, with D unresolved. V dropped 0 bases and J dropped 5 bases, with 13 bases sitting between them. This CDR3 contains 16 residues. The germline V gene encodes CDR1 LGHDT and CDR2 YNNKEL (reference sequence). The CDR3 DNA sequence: TGTGCCAGCAGCCAAGATTTTTCCGCTGTAACCGGGGAGCTGTTTTTT. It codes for CASSQDFSAVTGELFF. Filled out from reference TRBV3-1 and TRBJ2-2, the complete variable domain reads DTAVSQTPKYLVTQMGNDKSIKCEQNLGHDTMYWYKQDSKKFLKIMFSYNNKELIINETVPNRFSPKSPDKAHLNLHINSLELGDSAVYFCASSQDFSAVTGELFFGEGSRLTVL.

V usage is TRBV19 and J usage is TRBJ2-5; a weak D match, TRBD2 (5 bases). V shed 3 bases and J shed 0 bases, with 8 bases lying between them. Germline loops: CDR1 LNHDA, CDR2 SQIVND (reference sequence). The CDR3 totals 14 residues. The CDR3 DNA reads TGTGCCAGTAGTATGTCCGGGGACCAAGAGACCCAGTACTTC. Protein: CASSMSGDQETQYF. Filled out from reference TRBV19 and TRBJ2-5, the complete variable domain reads DGGITQSPKYLFRKEGQNVTLSCEQNLNHDAMYWYRQDPGQGLRLIYYSQIVNDFQKGDIAEGYSVSREKKESFPLTVTSAQKNPTAFYLCASSMSGDQETQYFGPGTRLLVL.

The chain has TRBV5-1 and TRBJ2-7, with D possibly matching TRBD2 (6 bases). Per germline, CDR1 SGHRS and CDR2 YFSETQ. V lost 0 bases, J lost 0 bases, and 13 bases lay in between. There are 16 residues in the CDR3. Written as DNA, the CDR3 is TGCGCCAGCAGCTTGGCAAAGATCGGGAGCTCCTACGAGCAGTACTTC. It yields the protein CASSLAKIGSSYEQYF.

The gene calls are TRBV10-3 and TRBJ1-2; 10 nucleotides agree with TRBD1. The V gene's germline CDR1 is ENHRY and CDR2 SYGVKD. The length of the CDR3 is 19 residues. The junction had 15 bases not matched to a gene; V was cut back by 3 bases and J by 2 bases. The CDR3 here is CAISESNWDRGSGNYGYTF. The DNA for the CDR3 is TGTGCCATCAGTGAATCCAACTGGGACAGGGGTTCCGGGAACTATGGCTACACCTTC.

The CDR3 sequence is CASSETDSSSYEQYF. DNA for the CDR3: TGCGCCAGCAGTGAAACGGATTCCTCCTCCTACGAGCAGTACTTC. The chain couples TRBV10-1 to TRBJ2-7; D gene unclear. Germline CDR1 WNHNN, CDR2 SYGVQD (reference sequence). V was pared by 3 bases and J by 0 bases, with 12 bases between. The CDR3 has 15 amino acids.

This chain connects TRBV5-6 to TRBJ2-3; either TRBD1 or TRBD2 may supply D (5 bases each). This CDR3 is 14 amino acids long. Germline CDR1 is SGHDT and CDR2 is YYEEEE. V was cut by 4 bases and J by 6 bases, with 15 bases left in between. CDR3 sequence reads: CASSRRGAGDTQYF. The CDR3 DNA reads TGTGCCAGCAGCCGGCGAGGGGCAGGGGATACGCAGTATTTT.

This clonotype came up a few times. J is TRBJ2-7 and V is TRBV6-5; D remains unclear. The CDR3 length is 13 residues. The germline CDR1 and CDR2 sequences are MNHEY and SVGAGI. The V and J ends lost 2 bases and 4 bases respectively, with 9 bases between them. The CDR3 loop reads CASSYGRRYEQYF. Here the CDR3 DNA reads TGTGCCAGCAGTTACGGCAGGAGATACGAGCAGTACTTC.

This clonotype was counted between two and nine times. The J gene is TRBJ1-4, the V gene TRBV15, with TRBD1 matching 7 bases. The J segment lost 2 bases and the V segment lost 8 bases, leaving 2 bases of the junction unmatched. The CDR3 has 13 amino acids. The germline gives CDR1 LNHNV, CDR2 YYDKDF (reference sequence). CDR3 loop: CATSDRTNEKLFF. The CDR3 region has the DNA TGTGCCACCTCGGACAGGACTAATGAAAAACTGTTTTTT.

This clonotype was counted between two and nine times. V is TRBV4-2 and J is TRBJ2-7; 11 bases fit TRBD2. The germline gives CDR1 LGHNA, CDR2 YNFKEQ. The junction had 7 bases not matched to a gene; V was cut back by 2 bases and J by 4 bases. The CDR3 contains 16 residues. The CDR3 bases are TGTGCCAGCAGCCAACCGCTAGCGGGAGGACCGTACGAGCAGTACTTC. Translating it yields CASSQPLAGGPYEQYF.

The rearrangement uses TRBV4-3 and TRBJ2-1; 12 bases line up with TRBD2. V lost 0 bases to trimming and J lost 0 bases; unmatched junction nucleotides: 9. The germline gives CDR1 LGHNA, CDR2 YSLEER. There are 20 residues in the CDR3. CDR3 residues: CASSQEALAGGPFSYNEQFF. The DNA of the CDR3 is TGCGCCAGCAGCCAAGAAGCACTAGCGGGAGGACCCTTCTCCTACAATGAGCAGTTCTTC.

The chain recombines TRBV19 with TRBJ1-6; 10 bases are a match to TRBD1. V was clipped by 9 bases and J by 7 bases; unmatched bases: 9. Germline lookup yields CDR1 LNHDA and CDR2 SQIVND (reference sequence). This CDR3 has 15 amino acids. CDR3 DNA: TGTGCCAGCCTATACTCGGGACAGGGGAATTCACCCCTCCACTTT. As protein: CASLYSGQGNSPLHF.

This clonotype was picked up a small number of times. The CDR3 nucleotides read TGTGCCAGCAGCCCACAGGGGGCGGTAGAAAGGGGAGATACGCAGTATTTT. Protein product: CASSPQGAVERGDTQYF. V is TRBV7-2 and J is TRBJ2-3, with TRBD1 matching 9 bases. V lost 5 bases and J lost 5; bases outside the gene matches: 14. Germline V gene lookup returns CDR1 SGHTA and CDR2 FQGNSA. The CDR3 is made up of 17 amino acids.

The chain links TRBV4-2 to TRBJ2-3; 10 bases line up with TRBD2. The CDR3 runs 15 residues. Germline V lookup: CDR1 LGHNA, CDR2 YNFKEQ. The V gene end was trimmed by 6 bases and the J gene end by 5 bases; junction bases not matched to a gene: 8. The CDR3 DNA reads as TGTGCCAGCAGTCAATCTCCTAGCGGGAGAGATACGCAGTATTTT. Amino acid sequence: CASSQSPSGRDTQYF.

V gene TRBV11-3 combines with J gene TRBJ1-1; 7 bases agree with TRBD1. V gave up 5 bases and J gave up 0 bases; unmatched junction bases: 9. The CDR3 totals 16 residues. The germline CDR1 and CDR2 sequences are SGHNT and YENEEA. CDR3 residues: CASSPLGQAMNTEAFF. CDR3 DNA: TGTGCCAGCAGCCCCTTAGGACAGGCGATGAACACTGAAGCTTTCTTT.

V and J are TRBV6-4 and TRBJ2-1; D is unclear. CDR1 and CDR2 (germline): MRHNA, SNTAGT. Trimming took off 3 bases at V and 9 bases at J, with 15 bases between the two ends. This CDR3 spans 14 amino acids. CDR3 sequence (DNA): TGTGCCAGCAGTGAAGGCCTTCGGGCCGGTGAGCAGTTCTTC. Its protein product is CASSEGLRAGEQFF.

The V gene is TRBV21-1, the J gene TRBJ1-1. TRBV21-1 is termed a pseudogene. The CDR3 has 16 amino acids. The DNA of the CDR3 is TGTGCCAGCAGCAAAGAGAGGAGGTGGAAGGACACTGAAGCTTTCTTT. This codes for CASSKERRWKDTEAFF.

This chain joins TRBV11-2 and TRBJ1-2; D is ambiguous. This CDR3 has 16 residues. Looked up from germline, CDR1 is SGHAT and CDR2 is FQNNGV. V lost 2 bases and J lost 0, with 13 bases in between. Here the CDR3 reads CASSLLPRGANYGYTF. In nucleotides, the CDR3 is TGTGCCAGCAGCTTACTTCCTCGGGGTGCTAACTATGGCTACACCTTC.

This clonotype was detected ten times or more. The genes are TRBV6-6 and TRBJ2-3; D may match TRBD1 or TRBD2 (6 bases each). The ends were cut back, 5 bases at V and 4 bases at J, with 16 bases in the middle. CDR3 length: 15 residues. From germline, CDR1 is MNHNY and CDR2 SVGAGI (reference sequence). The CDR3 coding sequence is TGTGCCAGCAGTCTAGGGGGGACTCGCGCAGATACGCAGTATTTT. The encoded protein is CASSLGGTRADTQYF.